A selection of T cell receptor beta chains follows, all from one sample in a study of blood T cell repertoires in COVID-19. Assay used: immunoSEQ multiplex PCR; TCRdb lists only in-frame clones, some missing. The sample shows 250,000 to 300,000 clones, roughly 90% of them seen only once. The specimen sequenced was peripheral blood. Source of these receptors: a woman in her 30s with COVID-19, enrolled during active disease. The CDR3 runs from the conserved cysteine through the conserved F or W. A D gene is named only where the DNA matches it firmly.

>TRBV19|.
CASSINSISSYNSPLHF
>TRBV5-1|TRBD1
CASSLAGTGFHTF
>TRBV25-1|TRBD1
CASSGFGTGDNTIYF
>TRBV7-9|TRBD1
CASSSPGQLEQYF
>TRBV10-3|.
CAIKASSQISYEQYF
>TRBV7-6|TRBD2
CASSFASGGAGETQYF
>TRBV14|TRBD1
CASSQLQGAEETQYF
>TRBV6-1|.
CASSEVLYGGPYEQYF
>TRBV4-2|TRBD2
CASSQGWPGGGETQYF
>TRBV27|TRBD1
CASSLTAGGSETQYF
>TRBV28|.
CASSFKDTQYF
>TRBV2|.
CASSDILGGSSYEQYF
>TRBV5-4|.
CASSLGGHPAYEQYF
>TRBV7-9|.
CASSSGDQPQHF
>TRBV3-1/TRBV3-2|.
CASSQYRVNEQYF
>TRBV28|.
CASSLPGAGNEQFF
>TRBV10-2|TRBD2
CASRLGLAGSRRTGELFF
>TRBV18|.
CASSEDLGGNIQYF
>TRBV7-2|TRBD2
CASSLGEGIEQYF
>TRBV5-6|.
CASSFGAEYSNQPQHF
>TRBV19|TRBD1
CASNFGTGGRDEQFF
>TRBV5-6|TRBD1
CASSLLLGDRAYEQYF
>TRBV15|.
CATSREEGAETQYF
>TRBV12-3/TRBV12-4|.
CASSLSNEQYF
>TRBV5-1|.
CASSSLQEPGYF
>TRBV7-8|.
CASNGGIGTEAFF
>TRBV5-1|.
CASSLRVNQGANTEAFF